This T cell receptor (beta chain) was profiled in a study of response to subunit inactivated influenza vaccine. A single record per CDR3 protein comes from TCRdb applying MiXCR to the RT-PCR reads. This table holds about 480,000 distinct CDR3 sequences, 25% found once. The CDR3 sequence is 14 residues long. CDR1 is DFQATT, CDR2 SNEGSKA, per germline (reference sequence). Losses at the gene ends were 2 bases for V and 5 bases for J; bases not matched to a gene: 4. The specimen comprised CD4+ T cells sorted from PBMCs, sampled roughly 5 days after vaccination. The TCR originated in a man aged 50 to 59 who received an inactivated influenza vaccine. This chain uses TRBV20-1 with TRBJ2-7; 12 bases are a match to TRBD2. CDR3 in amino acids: CSARKRTSGDEQYF. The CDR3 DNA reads TGCAGTGCTAGAAAAAGGACTAGCGGGGACGAGCAGTACTTC.